This T cell receptor (beta chain) is from a study of neurological immune-mediated disorders. Study-level background: Of the roughly 34 patients who had multiple sclerosis, about 30 had the relapsing-remitting form and 3 had the secondary progressive form.

By 5'RACE with 10-nucleotide random UMIs, the cDNA was made. TCRdb independently ran MiXCR on the 5' RACE reads; one entry per CDR3 protein. The repertoire holds 84,000 or so distinct CDR3 sequences, approximately 4.3% seen once, with approximately 5.7% in the top ten. Whole-study findings and limits: Association with the multiple sclerosis repertoire cluster was not found for any clinical or MRI feature. Expanded clones shared no identical CDR3 amino acid sequences across subjects, which suggested private TCR-beta repertoires in all groups.

The J segment lost 2 bases and the V segment lost 5 bases, leaving 10 bases of the junction unmatched. The CDR3 spans 16 residues. Regarding time point: longitudinal time-point 3. This clonotype has a count of ten or more. Its antigen remains unidentified. The genes are TRBV12-3 or TRBV12-4 and TRBJ2-5; 8 bases align to TRBD1. Material for sequencing was PBMCs. The TCR was taken from a woman in her sixties or seventies with multiple sclerosis. The CDR3 nucleotides are TGTGCCAGCAGTCCAAGACAGGGGATAGGGCAAGAGACCCAGTACTTC. This translates into CASSPRQGIGQETQYF.